These T cell receptor beta chains were read from a single sample in a study of Graves' ophthalmopathy and Graves' hyperthyroidism. A single record per CDR3 protein comes from TCRdb applying MiXCR to the multiplex PCR reads. The data contain 560,000 or so distinct CDR3 sequences, about 40% of them singletons. The specimen sequenced was peripheral blood or thyroid tissue (not recorded which). The receptors shown here come from an adult man with Graves' hyperthyroidism. Each CDR3 is given with its conserved first and last residue. D genes are given only for firm matches. Size is omitted from some rows. Given values are once, few, many or a class for expanded clones.

TGTGCCGGACAAGCCAGGGTCTATAATTCACCCCTCCGCTTT	CAGQARVYNSPLRF	NA	TRBV10-3	TRBJ1-6	NA
TGTGCCAGCAGCAAACAGGGACACCCAACCTACGAGCAGTACTTC	CASSKQGHPTYEQYF	many	TRBV7-2	TRBJ2-7	NA
TGTGCCAGCAGCCCGACAACGTTTGGAGAAAAACTGTTTTTT	CASSPTTFGEKLFF	many	TRBV2	TRBJ1-4	NA
TGTGCCACCAGCACCCTGGAGTCCCGCTTGGGCACCGGGGAGCTGTTTTTT	CATSTLESRLGTGELFF	many	TRBV15	TRBJ2-2	NA
TGTGCCAGCAGTGAACAGGGGACAGTCTATGGCTACACCTTC	CASSEQGTVYGYTF	NA	TRBV25-1	TRBJ1-2	TRBD1
TGCGCCAGCAATCCTAGCGGGGACACCGGGGAGCTGTTTTTT	CASNPSGDTGELFF	many	TRBV5-1	TRBJ2-2	TRBD2
TGTGCCAGCAGCCCCCCAGTAGGCGGCGGGGACTACGAGCAGTACTTC	CASSPPVGGGDYEQYF	NA	TRBV7-8	TRBJ2-7	NA
TGTGCCAGTAGTATCCTAGGGGAATCCGGGACTAGCGGGACTGAGCAGTTCTTC	CASSILGESGTSGTEQFF	NA	TRBV19	TRBJ2-1	TRBD2
TGTGCCAGCAGCTTAGAGGCAGGGGCCCCATCCGGCGAGCAGTACTTC	CASSLEAGAPSGEQYF	NA	TRBV7-2	TRBJ2-7	NA
TGTGCCAGCAGTTACTCGGGGAGGGGGCAAGTTGAAGCTTTCTTT	CASSYSGRGQVEAFF	NA	TRBV6-1	TRBJ1-1	TRBD1
TGCAGTGCTAGACAGGGGGTCACTGAAGCTTTCTTT	CSARQGVTEAFF	few	TRBV20-1	TRBJ1-1	TRBD1
TGTGCCAGCAGTTTTCAGGGGGCGCTTTCCTACGAGCAGTACTTC	CASSFQGALSYEQYF	many	TRBV12-3/TRBV12-4	TRBJ2-7	TRBD1
TGTGCCAGCAGTTGCCGGGGCGGGGGAATGAACACTGAAGCTTTCTTT	CASSCRGGGMNTEAFF	NA	TRBV6-5	TRBJ1-1	NA
TGTGCCACCAGTTATTCCGCTAGCGGTTTAGAGACCCAGTACTTC	CATSYSASGLETQYF	NA	TRBV24-1	TRBJ2-5	TRBD2
TGTGCCAGCAGCTTGGATCCATCCTACGAGCAGTACTTC	CASSLDPSYEQYF	many	TRBV5-1	TRBJ2-7	NA
TGTGCCAGCAGCTCAAGGGACAGGGGGTCGAACACTGAAGCTTTCTTT	CASSSRDRGSNTEAFF	few	TRBV7-8	TRBJ1-1	TRBD1
TGTGCCAGTAGTATAATAGGACAGGGGACAACCTACGAGCAGTACTTC	CASSIIGQGTTYEQYF	many	TRBV19	TRBJ2-7	TRBD1
TGTGCCAGCAGCGACCGGGGGCCGCCAACCCAGTACTTC	CASSDRGPPTQYF	many	TRBV11-2	TRBJ2-5	NA
TGCGCCAGCAGCTTGGAGGCCTACTCTGGAAACACCTTC	CASSLEAYSGNTF	NA	TRBV5-1	TRBJ1-2	NA
TGTGCCAGCAGTTCTTCCGGGTGGAGTTCACCCCTCCACTTT	CASSSSGWSSPLHF	many	TRBV12-3/TRBV12-4	TRBJ1-6	NA
TGTGCCAGCAGCCCCGAGGACGGAGTGCTCGAAAAACTGTTTTTT	CASSPEDGVLEKLFF	many	TRBV9	TRBJ1-4	NA
TGCAGTGCCGTCGACCAGCCGAGGGCAGATACGCAGTATTTT	CSAVDQPRADTQYF	few	TRBV20-1	TRBJ2-3	NA
TGTGCCAGCAGCGTAGGCAGACACTCTGGGGCCAACGTCCTGACTTTC	CASSVGRHSGANVLTF	NA	TRBV9	TRBJ2-6	NA
TGCAGCAGTTCCCCTTTTAGGGGGCAAGAGACCCAGTACTTC	CSSSPFRGQETQYF	NA	TRBV29-1	TRBJ2-5	NA
TGCGCCAGCAGCTTGTCAGGCGGATTCTCTGGAAACACCATATATTTT	CASSLSGGFSGNTIYF	many	TRBV5-1	TRBJ1-3	NA
TGTGCCAGCAGTTCCCGGACTCAAGTGGGAATCTACGAGCAGTACTTC	CASSSRTQVGIYEQYF	NA	TRBV2	TRBJ2-7	NA
TGTGCCAGCAGCCCGGGACAGGGAGGGAACACTGAAGCTTTCTTT	CASSPGQGGNTEAFF	many	TRBV5-8	TRBJ1-1	TRBD1
TGTGCCAGCAGCGTAGCTCTCGGGAACACTGAAGCTTTCTTT	CASSVALGNTEAFF	many	TRBV9	TRBJ1-1	NA
TGTGCCAGCAGCCAAGACAGGGTAGGGCGGGGAAACACCATATATTTT	CASSQDRVGRGNTIYF	NA	TRBV4-2	TRBJ1-3	NA